This TCR beta chain was recovered during a study of Graves' ophthalmopathy and Graves' hyperthyroidism. Trimming pared 6 bases from V and 2 bases from J, leaving 16 bases between. Germline V gene data show CDR1 as SGHAT and CDR2 as FQNNGV. The CDR3 contains 15 residues. The sample holds many counts of this clonotype. Investigators amplified TCR beta CDR3 regions from RNA transcripts. The first round was an RT-PCR with HTBI primers, and the second round was a multiplex PCR. TCRdb recomputed calls from the multiplex PCR reads with MiXCR, one row per CDR3 protein. The sample yields roughly 610,000 distinct CDR3 sequences, about 20% seen once.

The origin of this receptor is a woman under 30 with stable Graves' hyperthyroidism. Some clones in this sample may be carry-over from other donors' samples. The chain carries TRBV11-2 and TRBJ2-5, with TRBD1 as a possible D gene (5 bases). Sequencing used peripheral blood. The CDR3, as DNA: TGTGCCAGCAGAGCCCCAGGGAACCCACAAGAGACCCAGTACTTC. It yields the protein CASRAPGNPQETQYF.